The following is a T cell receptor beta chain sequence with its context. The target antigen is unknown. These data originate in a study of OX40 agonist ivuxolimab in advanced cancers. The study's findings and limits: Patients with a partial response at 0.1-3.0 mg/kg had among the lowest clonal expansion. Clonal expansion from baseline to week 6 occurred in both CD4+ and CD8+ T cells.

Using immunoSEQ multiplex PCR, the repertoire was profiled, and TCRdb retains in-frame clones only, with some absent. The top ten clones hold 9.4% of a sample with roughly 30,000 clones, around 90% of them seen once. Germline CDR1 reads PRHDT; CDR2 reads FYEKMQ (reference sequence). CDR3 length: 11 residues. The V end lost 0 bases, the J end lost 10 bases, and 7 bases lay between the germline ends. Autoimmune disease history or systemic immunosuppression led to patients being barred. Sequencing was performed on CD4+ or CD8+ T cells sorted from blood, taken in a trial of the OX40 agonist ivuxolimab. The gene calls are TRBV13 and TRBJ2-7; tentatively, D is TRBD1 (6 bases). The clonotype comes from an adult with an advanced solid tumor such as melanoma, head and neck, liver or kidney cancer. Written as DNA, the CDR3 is TGTGCCAGCAGCTTAGGACAGGGACAGTACTTC. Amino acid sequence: CASSLGQGQYF.